These 10 T cell receptor beta chains were sequenced from one sample in a study of blood T cells in healthy people across ages. PCR was performed a second time for roughly 6 to 12 cycles using a sample-barcoded 5' primer and a J-beta primer mix. TCRdb independently ran MiXCR on the 5' RACE reads; one entry per CDR3 protein. Here the sample spans about 1.1 million distinct CDR3 sequences, less than 45% being singletons. What was sequenced was blood. The receptors come from a man between 18 and 29 years old in good health.

J is TRBJ2-1 and V is TRBV6-5; 7 bases line up with TRBD1. This CDR3 spans 14 amino acids. The J segment lost 3 bases and the V segment lost 8 bases, leaving 7 bases of the junction unmatched. Germline loops: CDR1 MNHEY, CDR2 SVGAGI. The CDR3 nucleotides are TGTGCCAGCTTTCGACAGGGAAGCTACAATGAGCAGTTCTTC. Residues: CASFRQGSYNEQFF.

V and J are TRBV2 and TRBJ2-7, with a possible D match to TRBD1 (6 bases). The CDR3 covers 13 residues. Germline assignment: CDR1 SNHLY and CDR2 FYNNEI. The V end lost 6 bases, the J end lost 4 bases, and 13 bases lay between the germline ends. This chain's CDR3 is CASSQGIGYEQYF. CDR3 nucleotides: TGTGCCAGCAGCCAGGGGATCGGGTACGAGCAGTACTTC.

The chain couples TRBV28 to TRBJ2-5; a weak D match, TRBD2 (5 bases). This CDR3 is built from 14 residues. Trimming stripped 5 bases from V and 11 bases from J, with 21 bases between. From germline, CDR1 is MDHEN and CDR2 SYDVKM. CDR3 sequence: CASSQQPLSWEQYF. DNA of the CDR3: TGTGCCAGCAGTCAACAACCGTTGTCTTGGGAGCAGTACTTC.

CDR3 protein: CASSQAPMTTTDTQYF. The CDR3 nucleotides read TGCGCCAGCAGCCAAGCGCCTATGACCACCACAGATACGCAGTATTTT. The chain is built from TRBV4-3 and TRBJ2-3; D is uncertain. The CDR3 runs to 16 residues. Germline V gene data show CDR1 as LGHNA and CDR2 as YSLEER. Trimming stripped 1 base from V and 2 bases from J, with 13 bases between.

About this clonotype: A much more abundant neighbour one base away suggests this may be a read error. The chain couples TRBV4-3 to TRBJ2-1; D call uncertain. Germline CDR1 LGHNA, CDR2 YSLEER. This CDR3 has 15 amino acids. The CDR3 DNA reads as TGCGCCAGCAGCCAAGATAGGTGGGGTAACAATAAGCAGTTCTTC. It specifies CASSQDRWGNNKQFF.

This clonotype appeared a few times. The chain couples TRBV5-5 to TRBJ1-1; the D is unclear. V was shortened by 3 bases and J by 7 bases, with 10 bases between the two germline ends. The CDR3 is 12 amino acids. CDR1 is SGHKS and CDR2 is YYEKEE in the germline V gene (reference sequence). The CDR3 loop is CASSYLDNEAFF. The CDR3 bases are TGTGCCAGCAGCTACCTAGACAATGAAGCTTTCTTT.

For the CDR3, the DNA is TGTGCCATTTATACGTGGGGGCAGCTTGATACGCAGTATTTT. Translated, it gives CAIYTWGQLDTQYF. The chain joins TRBV7-9 to TRBJ2-3, with a possible D match to TRBD1 (6 bases). The germline V gene encodes CDR1 SEHNR and CDR2 FQNEAQ (reference sequence). V gave up 10 bases and J gave up 6 bases, with 20 bases separating them. This CDR3 has 14 residues.

The chain is built from TRBV30 and TRBJ2-3; D unclear. The CDR3 extends over 10 amino acids. Trimming left V 3 bases short and J 8 bases short, with 6 bases between. Germline CDR1 reads GTSNPN; CDR2 reads SVGIG (reference sequence). The CDR3: CAWRGSTQYF. For the CDR3, the DNA is TGTGCCTGGAGGGGCAGTACGCAGTATTTT.

The CDR3 reads CASSLGTGVLETQYF. The CDR3 DNA reads as TGTGCCAGCAGCTTAGGGACAGGGGTCTTGGAGACCCAGTACTTC. The chain couples TRBV7-8 to TRBJ2-5, with TRBD1 matching over 9 bases. Trimming cost V 1 base and J 5 bases; bases outside gene matches: 5. In germline, CDR1 is SGHVS, CDR2 FQNEAQ. This CDR3 is 15 amino acids long.

This clonotype has at least ten counts. The CDR3 coding sequence is TGTGCCAGCAGTGACTCGCAGGGCAAAGCTTTCTTT. Translated, it gives CASSDSQGKAFF. The V call is TRBV6-4, the J call TRBJ1-1, with a possible D match to TRBD1 (5 bases). The CDR3 is made up of 12 amino acids. Germline V CDR1 and CDR2: MRHNA, SNTAGT. Trimming stripped 0 bases from V and 9 bases from J, with 8 bases between.